A selection of T cell receptor beta chains follows, all from one sample in a study of blood T cell repertoires in COVID-19. Libraries were prepared by immunoSEQ multiplex PCR; TCRdb keeps only in-frame clonotypes and omits some of them. The sample has under 300,000 clones; roughly 88% are singletons. Sequences were obtained from peripheral blood. These receptors were obtained from a woman under 40 with acute or convalescent COVID-19. Each CDR3 is given with its conserved first and last residue. A D gene is named only where the DNA matches it firmly. Clone size appears in some rows only: once, few, many, or a class for an expanded clone.

V,size,J,D,DNA,CDR3
TRBV7-7,.,TRBJ2-5,TRBD1,TGTGCTAGCAGCAGACCGGGACAGGGAGCAGAGACCCAGTACTTC,CASSRPGQGAETQYF
TRBV7-8,.,TRBJ2-1,TRBD2,TGTGCCAGCACCGAGGGACTAGCTACGAATGAGCAGTTCTTC,CASTEGLATNEQFF
TRBV2,.,TRBJ2-1,TRBD2,TGTGCCAGCAGTGAATTTTTGGGGACTAGCCCCTACAATGAGCAGTTCTTC,CASSEFLGTSPYNEQFF
TRBV6-6,.,TRBJ1-5,.,TGTGCCAGCAGTTACGATGGGGGCAGTGAGCCCCAGCATTTT,CASSYDGGSEPQHF
TRBV12-3/TRBV12-4,.,TRBJ1-1,.,TGTGCCAGCAGTTTAACAGGCTACACTGAAGCTTTCTTT,CASSLTGYTEAFF
TRBV28,.,TRBJ2-7,TRBD1,TGTGCCAGCAGTTCCCCCGGGGACAGTTCCTACGAGCAGTACTTC,CASSSPGDSSYEQYF
TRBV15,.,TRBJ2-6,.,TGTGCCACCAGCAGAGAGTCGTCTGGGGCCAACGTCCTGACTTTC,CATSRESSGANVLTF
TRBV5-5,.,TRBJ2-7,TRBD2,TGTGCCAGCAGCTTTAGTAGCGGGATCAACGAGCAGTACTTC,CASSFSSGINEQYF
TRBV12-5,.,TRBJ2-3,TRBD1,TGTGCTAGTGGTTTGCGGACAGGGGTGAGCACAGATACGCAGTATTTT,CASGLRTGVSTDTQYF
TRBV2,.,TRBJ1-4,.,TGTGCCGACAAGCCAGTCGCAACTAATGAAAAACTGTTTTTT,CADKPVATNEKLFF
TRBV7-9,.,TRBJ2-3,TRBD2,TGTGCCAGCAGCCCTACCAACCGTCTAGCGGGACCAAGCACAGATACGCAGTATTTT,CASSPTNRLAGPSTDTQYF
TRBV5-6,few,TRBJ2-2,TRBD2,TGTGCCAGCAGCCCGGGGACTACCAAGGCCACCGGGGAGCTGTTTTTT,CASSPGTTKATGELFF
TRBV7-9,.,TRBJ2-4,.,TGTGCCAGCAGAGAAGGGGCGGCCAAAAACATTCAGTACTTC,CASREGAAKNIQYF
TRBV19,.,TRBJ1-3,.,TGTGCCAGTAGTTACAGGGTCGAAGGAAACACCATATATTTT,CASSYRVEGNTIYF
TRBV20-1,.,TRBJ2-3,.,TGCAGTGCCAGACTCACAGATACGCAGTATTTT,CSARLTDTQYF
TRBV21-1,.,TRBJ2-2,.,TGTGCCAGCAGCAAAGGGTGGAGACTAGCGGGAGTCGCAAAATATATCGCGAACACCGGGGAGCTGTTTTTT,CASSKGWRLAGVAKYIANTGELFF
TRBV2,.,TRBJ1-4,.,TGTGCCAGCAGTGAATCGCGACAGGCAGTTAATGAAAAACTGTTTTTT,CASSESRQAVNEKLFF
TRBV6-2/TRBV6-3,.,TRBJ2-3,.,TGTGCCAGCAGTTATTCAGGCACAGATACGCAGTATTTT,CASSYSGTDTQYF
TRBV6-5,.,TRBJ1-3,.,TGTGCCAGCAGATCAGGGGTTCTCTCTGGAAACACCATATATTTT,CASRSGVLSGNTIYF
TRBV5-1,once,TRBJ2-7,TRBD2,TGCGCCAGCAGCTTTAGCAGCGGGAGGGGATATTCCTACGAGCAGTACTTC,CASSFSSGRGYSYEQYF
TRBV6-4,few,TRBJ2-3,.,TGTGCCAGCAGTGACCGGGAGACGGCAGATACGCAGTATTTT,CASSDRETADTQYF
TRBV10-1,once,TRBJ2-7,TRBD2,TGCGCCAGCAGTGAGCCCAGGCTAGCGGGATCCTACGAGCAGTACTTC,CASSEPRLAGSYEQYF
TRBV9,.,TRBJ1-5,.,TGTGCCAGCAGCGAGGCGGGGAGCCAGCCCCAGCATTTT,CASSEAGSQPQHF
TRBV27,.,TRBJ2-7,.,TGTGCCAGCAGTTTTGTGGCTGGCCCCTACGAGCAGTACTTC,CASSFVAGPYEQYF
TRBV2,.,TRBJ1-3,TRBD1,TGTGCCAGCAGAGGCGCCGGGACAGCCGTTAACACCATATATTTT,CASRGAGTAVNTIYF
TRBV11-2,.,TRBJ1-3,TRBD1,TGTGCCAGCAGCTTGACAGGGGGGGAAAACACCATATATTTT,CASSLTGGENTIYF
TRBV2,.,TRBJ2-3,TRBD2,TGTGCCAGCAGTGGAGGACTAGCGGGCACAGATACGCAGTATTTT,CASSGGLAGTDTQYF
TRBV19,once,TRBJ2-3,TRBD2,TGTGCCAGTAGTATATCACCGGGACTAGCGGGATTTCCAGATACGCAGTATTTT,CASSISPGLAGFPDTQYF
TRBV3-1/TRBV3-2,.,TRBJ2-1,.,TGTGCCAGCAGCCCCAAATCGGGGAGCTCCTACAATGAGCAGTTCTTC,CASSPKSGSSYNEQFF
TRBV5-6,.,TRBJ2-5,TRBD1,TGTGCCAGCAGCTTGGAGACAGGGCGGGAGACCCAGTACTTC,CASSLETGRETQYF
TRBV2,.,TRBJ2-1,TRBD2,TGTGCCAGCAGTGCACCGCTAGCGGGAGCCTACAATGAGCAGTTCTTC,CASSAPLAGAYNEQFF
TRBV19,few,TRBJ1-3,.,TGTGCCAGTGGACCGGGACAACGGCGGGACACCATATATTTT,CASGPGQRRDTIYF
TRBV3-1/TRBV3-2,.,TRBJ1-1,TRBD1,TGTGCCAGGACAGGGGGCCGAGCCCCGAACACTGAAGCTTTCTTT,CARTGGRAPNTEAFF
TRBV5-1,.,TRBJ1-4,TRBD1,TGCGCCAGCAGCTTGGGGGGGACAGCCTTTGCAACTAATGAAAAACTGTTTTTT,CASSLGGTAFATNEKLFF